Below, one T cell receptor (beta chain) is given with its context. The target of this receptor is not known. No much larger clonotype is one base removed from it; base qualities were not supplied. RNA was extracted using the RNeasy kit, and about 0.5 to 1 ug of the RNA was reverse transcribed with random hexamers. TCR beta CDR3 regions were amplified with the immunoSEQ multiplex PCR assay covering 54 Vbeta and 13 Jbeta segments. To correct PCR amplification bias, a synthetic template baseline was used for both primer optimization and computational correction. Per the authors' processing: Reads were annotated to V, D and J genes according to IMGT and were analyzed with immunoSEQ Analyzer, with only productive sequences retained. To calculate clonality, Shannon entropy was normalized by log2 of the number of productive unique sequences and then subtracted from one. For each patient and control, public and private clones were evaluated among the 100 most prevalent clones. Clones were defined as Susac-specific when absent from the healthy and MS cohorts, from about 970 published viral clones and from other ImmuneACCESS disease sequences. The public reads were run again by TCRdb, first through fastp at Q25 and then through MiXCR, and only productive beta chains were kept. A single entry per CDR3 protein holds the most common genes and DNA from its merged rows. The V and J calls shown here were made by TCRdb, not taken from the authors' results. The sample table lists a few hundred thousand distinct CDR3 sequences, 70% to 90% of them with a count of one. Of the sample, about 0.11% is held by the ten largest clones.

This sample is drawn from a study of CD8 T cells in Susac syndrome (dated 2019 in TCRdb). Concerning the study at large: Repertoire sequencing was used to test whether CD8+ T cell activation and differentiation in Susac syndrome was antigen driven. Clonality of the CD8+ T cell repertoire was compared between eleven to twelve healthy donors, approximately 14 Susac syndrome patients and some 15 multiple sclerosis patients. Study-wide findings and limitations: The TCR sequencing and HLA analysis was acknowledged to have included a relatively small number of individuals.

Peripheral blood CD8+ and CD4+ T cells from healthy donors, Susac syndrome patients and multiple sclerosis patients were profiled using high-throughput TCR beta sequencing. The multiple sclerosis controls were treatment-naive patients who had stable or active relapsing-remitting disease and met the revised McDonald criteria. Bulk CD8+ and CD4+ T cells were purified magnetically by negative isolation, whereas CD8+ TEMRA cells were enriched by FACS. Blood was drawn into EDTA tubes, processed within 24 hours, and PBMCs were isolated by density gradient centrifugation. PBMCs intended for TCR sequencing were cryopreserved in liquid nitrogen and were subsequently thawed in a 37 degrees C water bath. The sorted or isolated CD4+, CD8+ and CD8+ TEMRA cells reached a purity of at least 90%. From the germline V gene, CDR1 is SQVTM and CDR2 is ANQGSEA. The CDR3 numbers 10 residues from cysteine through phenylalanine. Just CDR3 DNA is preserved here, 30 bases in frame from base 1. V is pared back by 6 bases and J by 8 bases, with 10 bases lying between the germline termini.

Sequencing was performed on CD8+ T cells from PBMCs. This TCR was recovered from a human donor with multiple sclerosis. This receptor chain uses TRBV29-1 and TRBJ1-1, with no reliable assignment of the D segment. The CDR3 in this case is CSVRAGEAFF. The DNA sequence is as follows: TGCAGCGTCCGGGCGGGGGAAGCTTTCTTT. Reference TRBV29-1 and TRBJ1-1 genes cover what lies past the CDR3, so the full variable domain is SAVISQKPSRDICQRGTSLTIQCQVDSQVTMMFWYRQQPGQSLTLIATANQGSEATYESGFVIDKFPISRPNLTFSTLTVSNMSPEDSSIYLCSVRAGEAFFGQGTRLTVV.